What follows are 12 T cell receptor beta chains derived from one specimen sequenced in a study of blood T cell repertoires in COVID-19. TCRdb's table, derived via immunoSEQ multiplex PCR, lists solely in-frame clones and lacks some. The data contain approximately 300,000 clones, 89% of them singletons. Sequences were obtained from peripheral blood. These receptors came from a man younger than 35 who had recovered from COVID-19.

The J gene is TRBJ2-1, the V gene TRBV3-1 (or the pseudogene TRBV3-2), with a weak D call TRBD2 (6 bases). Between the trimmed V and J ends, which lost 4 bases and 7 bases, there was a span of 14 bases. CDR1 and CDR2 (germline): LGHDT, YNNKEL (reference sequence). The CDR3 totals 14 residues. CDR3 nucleotide sequence: TGTGCCAGCAGCCTACCCTTAGCGGAAAATGAGCAGTTCTTC. Encoded protein: CASSLPLAENEQFF.

The rearrangement joins TRBV4-1 to TRBJ2-1; a possible D gene is TRBD2 (6 bases). Germline assignment: CDR1 MGHRA and CDR2 YSYEKL. CDR3 length equals 17 residues. V lost 4 bases, J lost 0 bases, and 16 bases lay in between. The CDR3 nucleotides are TGCGCCAGCAGCCTCCCCACGGGAGCGGGCTCCTACAATGAGCAGTTCTTC. The encoded protein is CASSLPTGAGSYNEQFF.

The chain has TRBV25-1 and TRBJ2-7, with TRBD1 as a possible D gene (6 bases). This CDR3 is 15 amino acids long. V shed 1 base and J shed 3 bases, with 13 bases lying between them. The V gene's germline CDR1 is MGHDK and CDR2 SYGVNS. CDR3 DNA: TGTGCCAGCAGTGAATCTGGGGGACAAGACTACGAGCAGTACTTC. Its translation is CASSESGGQDYEQYF.

This chain connects TRBV5-1 to TRBJ2-6; D is possibly TRBD2 (6 bases). The germline gives CDR1 SGHRS, CDR2 YFSETQ. The V end lost 4 bases, the J end lost 1 base, and 9 bases lay between the germline ends. CDR3 size: 15 residues. CDR3 sequence (DNA): TGCGCCAGCAGCCGTGGAGGGTCTGGGGCCAACGTCCTGACTTTC. This sequence encodes CASSRGGSGANVLTF.

The rearrangement links TRBV19 to TRBJ2-7; TRBD1 matches 7 bases. Germline V gene data show CDR1 as LNHDA and CDR2 as SQIVND (reference sequence). The V and J ends lost 3 bases and 5 bases, in that order; junction bases with no gene match: 10. The CDR3 has 15 amino acids. CDR3 sequence: CASSITPTGYHEQYF. In DNA form, the CDR3 reads TGTGCCAGTAGTATTACCCCGACAGGGTACCACGAGCAGTACTTC.

The gene calls are TRBV4-3 and TRBJ1-3, with D maybe TRBD1 (5 bases). Trimming took 1 base from V and 3 from J, leaving 10 bases between them. Germline assignment: CDR1 LGHNA and CDR2 YSLEER. The CDR3 is 15 residues long. This CDR3 reads CASSQGRGGGNTIYF. The CDR3 coding sequence is TGCGCCAGCAGCCAAGGAAGGGGCGGTGGAAACACCATATATTTT.

J is TRBJ1-2 and V is TRBV19; unclear D gene. CDR1 is LNHDA and CDR2 is SQIVND in the germline V gene (reference sequence). The CDR3 contains 13 residues. Trimming took off 3 bases at V and 5 bases at J, with 10 bases between the two ends. This CDR3 reads CASSIESGYGYTF. The CDR3 DNA follows: TGTGCCAGTAGTATTGAGTCGGGGTATGGCTACACCTTC. Full variable domain (outside the CDR3, taken from reference TRBV19 and TRBJ1-2): DGGITQSPKYLFRKEGQNVTLSCEQNLNHDAMYWYRQDPGQGLRLIYYSQIVNDFQKGDIAEGYSVSREKKESFPLTVTSAQKNPTAFYLCASSIESGYGYTFGSGTRLTVV.

The gene calls are TRBV5-1 and TRBJ2-3, with D hard to call. The germline CDR1 and CDR2 sequences are SGHRS and YFSETQ. CDR3 length: 15 residues. V gave up 5 bases and J gave up 2 bases, with 15 bases separating them. The CDR3 region is CASRPQVDITDTQYF. CDR3 coding DNA: TGCGCCAGCAGACCCCAGGTCGACATCACAGATACGCAGTATTTT.

The V call is TRBV2, the J call TRBJ1-4; 7 nucleotides match TRBD1. J was trimmed by 3 bases and V by 4 bases; bases with no gene match: 2. The CDR3 contains 14 residues. CDR1 and CDR2 from the germline V gene are SNHLY and FYNNEI. CDR3 sequence: CASSAGTANEKLFF. The CDR3 coding sequence is TGTGCCAGCAGTGCTGGGACAGCTAATGAAAAACTGTTTTTT.

The chain employs TRBV3-1 (or the pseudogene TRBV3-2) and TRBJ2-7; 9 nucleotides match TRBD1. The germline V gene encodes CDR1 LGHDT and CDR2 YNNKEL (reference sequence). V gave up 4 bases and J gave up 6 bases; unmatched junction bases: 13. The CDR3 runs 16 residues. CDR3 in DNA: TGTGCCAGCAGCCCCCCTGGTCGGACAGGGGCTTCCGAGCAGTACTTC. Amino acids: CASSPPGRTGASEQYF.

The chain is built from TRBV9 and TRBJ2-1; TRBD2 might be the D (6 bases). Germline-derived CDR1 and CDR2 are SGDLS and YYNGEE. The ends were cut back, 0 bases at V and 9 bases at J, with 10 bases in the middle. The CDR3 is 13 amino acids. CDR3: CASSVGGSGEQFF. The CDR3 DNA follows: TGTGCCAGCAGCGTAGGAGGTAGCGGTGAGCAGTTCTTC. Full variable domain (missing parts from reference TRBV9 and TRBJ2-1): DSGVTQTPKHLITATGQRVTLRCSPRSGDLSVYWYQQSLDQGLQFLIQYYNGEERAKGNILERFSAQQFPDLHSELNLSSLELGDSALYFCASSVGGSGEQFFGPGTRLTVL.

This chain links TRBV30 with TRBJ2-1, with D hard to call. V was shortened by 0 bases and J by 4 bases, with 4 bases between the two germline ends. This CDR3 spans 12 amino acids. The germline V gene has CDR1 GTSNPN and CDR2 SVGIG (reference sequence). The DNA of the CDR3 is TGTGCCTGGAGTGTGCGGTACAATGAGCAGTTCTTC. Its translation: CAWSVRYNEQFF.